A selection of T cell receptor beta chains follows, all from one sample in a study of beta chain features in type 1 diabetes. Profiling relied on immunoSEQ multiplex PCR, and the TCRdb table lists in-frame clones only, not all of them. Among about 340,000 clones listed, around 9.3% were seen once. The sample taken for sequencing was central memory CD4+ T cells from blood. The source of these receptors is a man younger than 40 with type 1 diabetes. The CDR3 runs from the conserved cysteine through the conserved F or W.

TRBV19,13,CASSIRTDTEAFF
TRBV11-2,14,CASSLGHSSYEQYF
TRBV5-4,13,CASSLPHSYEQYF
TRBV10-3,12,CASGGGTDTQYF
TRBV12-5,16,CASGLRLAGATDTQYF
TRBV30,13,CAWVGQNNSPLHF
TRBV15,13,CATSGGPNEKLFF
TRBV5-1,13,CASSLIGASEQYF
TRBV29-1,16,CSVPDRGHSGANVLTF
TRBV11-2,16,CASSLDSRTADEKLFF
TRBV9,14,CASSAWGRAETQYF